The 15 T cell receptor beta chains below were found in one sample sequenced in a study of blood T cells in healthy people across ages (dated by TCRdb to about 2015). Library method: 5' RACE. The reads were generated on an Illumina HiSeq 2500. A second PCR of about 6 to 12 cycles was run with a J-beta primer mix and a sample-barcoded 5' primer. The public sequencing data were trimmed at Q25 with fastp and processed into clonotypes with MiXCR by TCRdb, which kept only in-frame beta chains. Merged by CDR3 protein, the rows form single entries marked with the most common genes and DNA. The sample yields approximately 600,000 distinct CDR3 sequences; approximately 59% were counted once. Roughly 34% of the sample is taken by the ten largest. Sequences were obtained from blood. These receptors all stem from a man between 60 and 75 years old in good health.

The V call is TRBV7-8, the J call TRBJ2-7, with unresolved D. Germline CDR1 reads SGHVS; CDR2 reads FQNEAQ. The CDR3 length is 12 residues. V was clipped by 1 base and J by 10 bases, with 11 bases between them. The CDR3 nucleotides read TGTGCCAGCAGCTTAGATTGGAGCGAACAGTACTTC. It is translated as CASSLDWSEQYF.

The rearrangement links TRBV5-4 to TRBJ1-2; tentatively, D is TRBD1 (6 bases). Deletions cut 4 bases from V and 5 bases from J, with 12 bases between. CDR3 size: 13 residues. Per the germline V gene, CDR1 is SGHNT and CDR2 is YYREEE (reference sequence). The CDR3 loop is CASSEDSWYGYTF. In DNA, the CDR3 is TGTGCCAGCAGCGAGGACAGTTGGTATGGCTACACCTTC.

There are a few counts of this clonotype. The V and J genes are TRBV5-1 and TRBJ2-6; D remains unclear. CDR1 and CDR2 from the germline V gene are SGHRS and YFSETQ. The CDR3 spans 16 residues. The V end was cut by 3 bases, the J end by 0 bases, with 10 bases between. The CDR3 sequence is CASSSGGFSGANVLTF. The CDR3 nucleotides are TGCGCCAGCAGCTCCGGCGGATTCTCTGGGGCCAACGTCCTGACTTTC.

V and J are TRBV12-3 or TRBV12-4 and TRBJ1-4, with D unresolved. The CDR3 sequence is 13 residues long. V dropped 6 bases and J dropped 8 bases, with 13 bases sitting between them. CDR3: CASSQSDGEKLFF. The CDR3, as DNA: TGTGCCAGCAGCCAATCGGATGGGGAAAAACTGTTTTTT.

A few counts support this clonotype. The V gene is TRBV29-1, the J gene TRBJ1-2; maybe TRBD1 (6 bases). The CDR3 extends over 12 amino acids. The ends were cut back, 7 bases at V and 4 bases at J, with 13 bases in the middle. Germline V lookup: CDR1 SQVTM, CDR2 ANQGSEA. Here the CDR3 reads CSDWTEVYGYTF. The CDR3 nucleotides read TGCAGCGATTGGACAGAGGTCTATGGCTACACCTTC.

The table lists this clonotype with a few counts. The chain links TRBV7-2 to TRBJ2-5, with 8 positions matching TRBD1. Germline trimming cut 2 bases from V and 4 bases from J; bases unmatched to any gene: 9. This CDR3 comprises 16 residues. CDR1 and CDR2 from the germline V gene are SGHTA and FQGNSA. For the CDR3, the DNA is TGTGCCAGCAGCTTAAGGTCAGGGGGCGCGAGAGAGACCCAGTACTTC. Its protein product is CASSLRSGGARETQYF.

V usage is TRBV12-3 or TRBV12-4 and J usage is TRBJ2-5, with TRBD2 identical over 7 bases. J lost 4 bases, V lost 5 bases, and 7 bases had no gene match. This CDR3 has 14 amino acids. DNA of the CDR3: TGTGCCAGCAGTCCCAGTGCGGGGGTAGAGACCCAGTACTTC. Protein product: CASSPSAGVETQYF.

This clonotype was recorded only once. The chain couples TRBV21-1 to TRBJ1-2. TRBV21-1 is tagged as a pseudogene. The CDR3 has 14 amino acids. CDR3 bases: TGTGCCAGCAGCAAGCCCAGGTCACTCTATGGCTACACCTTC. Translation gives CASSKPRSLYGYTF.

This chain connects TRBV3-1 to TRBJ2-2; 9 nucleotides match TRBD2. CDR1 and CDR2 from the germline V gene are LGHDT and YNNKEL (reference sequence). The CDR3 covers 17 residues. With 7 bases clipped from V and 5 bases from J, the junction kept 14 bases outside the gene matches. CDR3 loop: CASTERGGGARTGELFF. As DNA, the CDR3 is TGTGCCAGCACAGAACGCGGCGGGGGGGCCAGGACCGGGGAGCTGTTTTTT.

A remark on this clonotype: Germline is not matched at one junction end, which may reflect a read error. This chain joins TRBV5-1 and TRBJ2-1; 8 bases line up with TRBD2. The CDR3 is 14 amino acids. Germline V gene lookup returns CDR1 SGHRS and CDR2 YFSETQ. The CDR3 is CARSRGGSYNEQFF. In DNA form, the CDR3 reads TGCGCCCGCAGCCGGGGGGGCTCCTACAATGAGCAGTTCTTC.

The sample holds a few counts of this clonotype. The chain carries TRBV5-1 and TRBJ1-4; 7 nucleotides match TRBD1. The J segment lost 7 bases and the V segment lost 0 bases, leaving 9 bases of the junction unmatched. The CDR3 has 16 amino acids. Germline loops: CDR1 SGHRS, CDR2 YFSETQ. The CDR3 region is CASSLAHRGSSEKLFF. The CDR3 region has the DNA TGCGCCAGCAGCTTGGCCCACAGGGGATCAAGTGAAAAACTGTTTTTT.

V gene TRBV12-3 or TRBV12-4 combines with J gene TRBJ1-1; D perhaps matches TRBD1 (6 bases). The CDR3 contains 14 residues. V was clipped by 8 bases and J by 0 bases, with 13 bases between them. The CDR3 sequence is CASGPRGMNTEAFF. The CDR3 DNA is TGTGCCAGCGGCCCCAGGGGCATGAACACTGAAGCTTTCTTT.

This clonotype was seen more than once but under ten times. The V and J genes are TRBV28 and TRBJ1-5; D may be TRBD1 (5 bases). Germline CDR1 MDHEN, CDR2 SYDVKM. Trimming removed 2 bases at V and 4 bases at J, with 9 bases between. The CDR3 spans 14 residues. The CDR3 is CASSLPGANQPQHF. For the CDR3, the DNA is TGTGCCAGCAGTTTACCCGGGGCAAATCAGCCCCAGCATTTT.

This chain connects TRBV6-5 to TRBJ1-4, with unresolved D. CDR3 length equals 14 residues. The V gene's germline CDR1 is MNHEY and CDR2 SVGAGI. Trimming shortened V by 7 bases and J by 4 bases, and 13 bases separated the two germline ends. The CDR3 DNA sequence: TGTGCCAGCACCCTGGGAAGGCTTAATGAAAAACTGTTTTTT. It translates to CASTLGRLNEKLFF.

There are a few counts of this clonotype. The rearrangement uses TRBV27 and TRBJ2-1; possibly TRBD1 or TRBD2 for D (6 bases each). Germline loops: CDR1 MNHEY, CDR2 SMNVEV (reference sequence). The CDR3 has 15 residues. The ends were cut back, 5 bases at V and 7 bases at J, with 18 bases in the middle. The CDR3 DNA is TGTGCCAGCAGTCCATACCGGGGGCCCGAGAATGAGCAGTTCTTC. Amino acid sequence: CASSPYRGPENEQFF.